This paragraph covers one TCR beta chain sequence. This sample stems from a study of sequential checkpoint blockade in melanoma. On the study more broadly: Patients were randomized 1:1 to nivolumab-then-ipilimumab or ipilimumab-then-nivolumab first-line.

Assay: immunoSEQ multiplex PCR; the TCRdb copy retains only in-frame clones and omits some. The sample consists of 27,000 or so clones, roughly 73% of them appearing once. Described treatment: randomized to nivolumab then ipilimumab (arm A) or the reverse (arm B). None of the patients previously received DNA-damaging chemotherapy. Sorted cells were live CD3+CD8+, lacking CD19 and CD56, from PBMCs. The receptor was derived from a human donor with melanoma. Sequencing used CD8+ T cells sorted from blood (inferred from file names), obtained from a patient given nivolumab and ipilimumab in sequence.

The CDR3, as DNA: TGTGCCAGCAGCTTAGCGCTTACAATCGGGGATGAGCAGTTCTTC. Encoded protein: CASSLALTIGDEQFF. This sequence joins TRBV7-9 and TRBJ2-1; a weak D match, TRBD2 (5 bases). Trimming took 0 bases from V and 8 from J, leaving 14 bases between them. Germline CDR1 reads SEHNR; CDR2 reads FQNEAQ (reference sequence). This CDR3 region has 15 residues.